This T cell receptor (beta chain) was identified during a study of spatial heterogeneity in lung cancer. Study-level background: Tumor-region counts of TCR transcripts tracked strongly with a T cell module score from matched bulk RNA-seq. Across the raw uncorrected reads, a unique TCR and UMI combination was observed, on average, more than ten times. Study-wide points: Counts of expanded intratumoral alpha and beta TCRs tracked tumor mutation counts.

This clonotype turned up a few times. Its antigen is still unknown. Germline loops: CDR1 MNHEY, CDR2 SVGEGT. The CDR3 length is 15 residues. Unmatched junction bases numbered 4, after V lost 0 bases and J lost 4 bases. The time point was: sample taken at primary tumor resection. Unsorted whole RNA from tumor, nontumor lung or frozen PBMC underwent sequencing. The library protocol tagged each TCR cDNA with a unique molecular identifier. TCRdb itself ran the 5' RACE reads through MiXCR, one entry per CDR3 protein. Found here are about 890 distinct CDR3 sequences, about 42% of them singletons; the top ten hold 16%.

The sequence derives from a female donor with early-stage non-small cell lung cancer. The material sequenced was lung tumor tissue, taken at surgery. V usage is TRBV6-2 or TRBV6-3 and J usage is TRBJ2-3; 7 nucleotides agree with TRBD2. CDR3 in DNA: TGTGCCAGCAGTTACTCAGCTGGGGGGGCAGATACGCAGTATTTT. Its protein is CASSYSAGGADTQYF.